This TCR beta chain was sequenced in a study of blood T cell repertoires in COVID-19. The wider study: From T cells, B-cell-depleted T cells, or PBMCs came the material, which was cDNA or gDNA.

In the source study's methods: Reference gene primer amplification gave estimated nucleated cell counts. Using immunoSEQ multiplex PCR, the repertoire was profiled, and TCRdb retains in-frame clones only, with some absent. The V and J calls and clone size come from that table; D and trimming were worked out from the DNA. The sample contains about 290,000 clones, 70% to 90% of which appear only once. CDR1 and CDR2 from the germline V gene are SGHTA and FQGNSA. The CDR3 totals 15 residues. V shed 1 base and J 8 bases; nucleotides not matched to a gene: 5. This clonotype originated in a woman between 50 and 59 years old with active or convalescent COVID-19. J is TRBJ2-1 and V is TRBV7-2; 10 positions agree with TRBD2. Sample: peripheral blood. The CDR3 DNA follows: TGTGCCAGCAGCTTAGAGATAGCGGGAGGCGATGAGCAGTTCTTC. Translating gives CASSLEIAGGDEQFF.